Sequencing of this T cell receptor (beta chain) was carried out in a study of OX40 agonist ivuxolimab in advanced cancers. Clones were read by immunoSEQ multiplex PCR, and TCRdb kept only the in-frame ones, dropping some. The sample includes around 69,000 clones, roughly nine tenths of them seen just once. Here the sequenced sample was CD4+ or CD8+ T cells sorted from blood, taken in a trial of the OX40 agonist ivuxolimab. The sequence derives from an adult with an advanced solid tumor such as melanoma, head and neck, liver or kidney cancer.

This chain's CDR3 is CASSKMRLDTQYF. The CDR3 DNA reads TGCGCCAGCAGTAAGATGCGGCTTGATACGCAGTATTTT. The chain recombines TRBV10-1 with TRBJ2-3, with no clear D. Germline V CDR1 and CDR2: WNHNN, SYGVQD (reference sequence). The CDR3 extends over 13 amino acids. V was pared by 5 bases and J by 6 bases, with 12 bases between.